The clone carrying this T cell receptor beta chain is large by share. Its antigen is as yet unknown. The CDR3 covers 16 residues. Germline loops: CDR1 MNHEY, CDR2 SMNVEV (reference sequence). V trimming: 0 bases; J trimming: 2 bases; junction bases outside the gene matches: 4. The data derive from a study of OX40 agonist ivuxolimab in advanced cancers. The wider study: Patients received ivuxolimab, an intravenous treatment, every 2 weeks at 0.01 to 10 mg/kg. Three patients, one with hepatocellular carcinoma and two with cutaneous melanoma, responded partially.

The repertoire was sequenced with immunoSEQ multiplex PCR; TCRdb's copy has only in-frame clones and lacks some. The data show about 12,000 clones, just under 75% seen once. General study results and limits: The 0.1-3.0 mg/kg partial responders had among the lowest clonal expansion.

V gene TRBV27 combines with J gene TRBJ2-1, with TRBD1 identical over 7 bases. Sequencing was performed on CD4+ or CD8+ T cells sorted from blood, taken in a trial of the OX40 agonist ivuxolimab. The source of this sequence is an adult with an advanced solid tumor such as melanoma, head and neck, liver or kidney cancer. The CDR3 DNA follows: TGTGCCAGCAGTTTATCAAGGGACAGCACCTACAATGAGCAGTTCTTC. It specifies CASSLSRDSTYNEQFF.